This T cell receptor beta chain was obtained from a study of human T cells and chemical hapten exposure. Time point noted: healthy volunteer bleed at 6 weeks. Total RNA came from unfractionated whole blood. Individual cDNA molecules had unique molecular identifiers attached to them by the library. TCRdb re-analysed the RACE reads in MiXCR, keeping a single row per CDR3 protein. The repertoire consists of roughly 75,000 distinct CDR3 sequences, with about 8.6% occurring once and the leading ten covering about 1.7%. Sequencing was performed on whole blood. The sequence derives from a female donor in good health. Some clones in this sample may be carry-over from other donors' samples.

CDR3 sequence: CASSETRGAGTDTQYF. DNA of the CDR3: TGTGCCAGCAGCGAGACTAGGGGCGCTGGCACAGATACGCAGTATTTT. V gene TRBV6-5 combines with J gene TRBJ2-3, with D possibly matching TRBD2 (6 bases). Germline V gives CDR1 MNHEY, CDR2 SVGAGI. Between the trimmed V and J ends, which lost 6 bases and 1 base, there was a span of 17 bases. The CDR3 totals 16 residues.